What follows is one T cell receptor beta chain and its context. What it binds is not known. Time point here: blood 4 weeks post-SBRT, at nephrectomy. Treatment specified: 15 Gy SBRT to primary tumor, nephrectomy 4 weeks later. Nephrectomy followed 15 Gy stereotactic body radiation by 4 weeks. Serial blood draws occurred at baseline and 2 and 4 weeks post-SBRT. This renal cell carcinoma was of the clear cell type. Germline V lookup: CDR1 ENHRY, CDR2 SYGVKD. Trimming pared 0 bases from V and 9 bases from J, leaving 18 bases between. The CDR3 contains 16 residues. Clones were read by immunoSEQ multiplex PCR, and TCRdb kept only the in-frame ones, dropping some. The sample lists 120,000 to 150,000 clones, 86% occurring once. The entry originates in a study of radiation and T cells in renal cell carcinoma. General study results and limits: From baseline, blood top tumor clonotypes peaked at 2 weeks post-radiation.

The source material was blood, sampled from a patient whose treatment included radiotherapy and nephrectomy. The origin of this receptor is a woman aged 50 to 60 with renal cell carcinoma. The chain carries TRBV10-3 and TRBJ1-5; D is undetermined. CDR3 bases: TGTGCCATCAGTGAGTCGATAGGTGGAACCCCTTCGCCCCAGCATTTT. Amino acid sequence: CAISESIGGTPSPQHF.